This TCR beta chain was identified during a study of shared clonotypes between healthy human individuals. Study-level background: The people who gave samples were a couple of women and three men aged 18 to 49.

On this clone itself: The target antigen is unknown.

Profiled with immunoSEQ multiplex PCR; TCRdb holds only in-frame clones, not every one. The table includes just over 2,000,000 clones, 85% to 95% detected once. There were no recent acute infections or vaccinations among the donors, who were healthy HIV-negative adults. Study outcomes and limitations: Larger estimated richness was generally seen in naive subsets than in memory subsets.

V trimming: 8 bases; J trimming: 7 bases; junction bases outside the gene matches: 6. This CDR3 is built from 13 residues. Germline V gives CDR1 SEHNR, CDR2 FQNEAQ (reference sequence). This TCR derives from a man between 18 and 35 years old in good health. Material for sequencing was naive CD4+ T cells sorted from blood. Subset: CD45RA+ positively selected. The chain links TRBV7-9 to TRBJ1-2, with TRBD1 matching 11 bases. CDR3 in DNA: TGTGCCAGCCGGGGACAGGGGGATTCTGGCTACACCTTC. It is translated as CASRGQGDSGYTF.